This TCR beta chain is drawn from a study of tumor-infiltrating lymphocytes in oesophageal squamous cell carcinoma. TCRdb redid the calling of the PCR reads with MiXCR, one entry per CDR3 protein. The repertoire holds 15,000 or so distinct CDR3 sequences, with 40% to 55% as singletons. The receptor's source is a female donor with esophageal squamous cell carcinoma. Sequenced material: normal esophageal tissue next to the tumor.

The chain's CDR3 is CASSKGGGHENTGELFF. The CDR3 DNA is TGTGCCAGCAGCAAAGGGGGCGGACACGAGAACACCGGGGAGCTGTTTTTT. This sequence joins TRBV21-1 and TRBJ2-2; TRBD1, the table's D call, was not compared with the DNA. TRBV21-1 is listed as a pseudogene. This CDR3 contains 17 residues.